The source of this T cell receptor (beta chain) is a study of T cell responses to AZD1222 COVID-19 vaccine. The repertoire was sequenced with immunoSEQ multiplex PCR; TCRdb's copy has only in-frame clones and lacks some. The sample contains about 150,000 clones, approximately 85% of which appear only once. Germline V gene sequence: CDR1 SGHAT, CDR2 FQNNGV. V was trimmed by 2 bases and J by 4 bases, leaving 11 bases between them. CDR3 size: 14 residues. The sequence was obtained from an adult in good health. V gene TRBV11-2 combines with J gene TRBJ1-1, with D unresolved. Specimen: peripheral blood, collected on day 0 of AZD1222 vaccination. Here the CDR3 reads CASSLQALGTEAFF. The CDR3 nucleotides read TGTGCCAGCAGCTTACAGGCCCTGGGCACTGAAGCTTTCTTT. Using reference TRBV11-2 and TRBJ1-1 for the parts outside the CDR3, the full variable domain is EAGVAQSPRYKIIEKRQSVAFWCNPISGHATLYWYQQILGQGPKLLIQFQNNGVVDDSQLPKDRFSAERLKGVDSTLKIQPAKLEDSAVYLCASSLQALGTEAFFGQGTRLTVV.